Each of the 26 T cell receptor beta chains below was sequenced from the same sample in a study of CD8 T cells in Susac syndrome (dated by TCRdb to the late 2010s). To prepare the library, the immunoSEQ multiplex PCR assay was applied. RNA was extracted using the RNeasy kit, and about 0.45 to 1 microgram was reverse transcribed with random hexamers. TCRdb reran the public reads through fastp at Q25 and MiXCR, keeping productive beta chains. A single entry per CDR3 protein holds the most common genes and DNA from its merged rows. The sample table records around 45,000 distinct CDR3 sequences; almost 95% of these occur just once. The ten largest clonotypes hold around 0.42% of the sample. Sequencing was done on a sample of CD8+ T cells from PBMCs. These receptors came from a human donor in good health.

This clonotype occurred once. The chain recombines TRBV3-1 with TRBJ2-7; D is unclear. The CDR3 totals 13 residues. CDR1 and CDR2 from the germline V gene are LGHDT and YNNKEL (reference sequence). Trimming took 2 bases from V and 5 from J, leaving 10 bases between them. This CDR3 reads CASSQRYGHEQYF. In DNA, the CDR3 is TGTGCCAGCAGCCAAAGGTATGGGCACGAGCAGTACTTC.

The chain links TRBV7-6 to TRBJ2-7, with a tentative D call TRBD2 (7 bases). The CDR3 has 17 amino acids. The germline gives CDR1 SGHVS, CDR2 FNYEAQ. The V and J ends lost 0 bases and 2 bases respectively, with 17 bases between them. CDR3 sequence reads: CASSLAYGGGGTYEQYF. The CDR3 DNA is TGTGCCAGCAGCTTAGCGTATGGGGGAGGGGGTACCTACGAGCAGTACTTC.

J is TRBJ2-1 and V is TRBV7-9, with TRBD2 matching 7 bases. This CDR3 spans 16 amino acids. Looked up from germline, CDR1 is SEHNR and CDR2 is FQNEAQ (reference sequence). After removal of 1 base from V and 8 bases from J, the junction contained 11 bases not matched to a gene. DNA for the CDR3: TGTGCCAGCAGCTTAGGAGGGTTGGGACTAACCCATGAGCAGTTCTTC. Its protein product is CASSLGGLGLTHEQFF.

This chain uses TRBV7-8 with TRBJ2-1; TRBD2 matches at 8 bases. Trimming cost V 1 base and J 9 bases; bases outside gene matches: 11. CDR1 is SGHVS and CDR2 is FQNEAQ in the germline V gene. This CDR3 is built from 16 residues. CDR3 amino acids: CASSLGPGLEQSEQFF. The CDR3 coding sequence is TGTGCCAGCAGCTTAGGGCCGGGACTAGAGCAATCTGAGCAGTTCTTC.

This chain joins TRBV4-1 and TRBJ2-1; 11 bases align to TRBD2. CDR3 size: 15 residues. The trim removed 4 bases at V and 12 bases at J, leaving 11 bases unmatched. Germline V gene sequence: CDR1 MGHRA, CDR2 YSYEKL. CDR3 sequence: CASSLSPSGRSWQFF. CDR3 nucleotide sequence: TGCGCCAGCAGCCTGTCCCCTAGCGGGAGGTCGTGGCAGTTCTTC.

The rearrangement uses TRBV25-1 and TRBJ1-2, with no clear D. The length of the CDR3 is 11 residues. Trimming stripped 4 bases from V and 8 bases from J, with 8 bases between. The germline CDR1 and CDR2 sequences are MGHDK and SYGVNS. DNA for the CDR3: TGTGCCAGCAGTGGGCCGCAGGGCTACACCTTC. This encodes CASSGPQGYTF.

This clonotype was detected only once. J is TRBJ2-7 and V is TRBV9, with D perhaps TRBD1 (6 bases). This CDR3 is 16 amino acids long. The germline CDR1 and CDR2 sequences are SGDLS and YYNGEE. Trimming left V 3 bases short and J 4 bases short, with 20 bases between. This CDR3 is CASSGGSQGHGYEQYF. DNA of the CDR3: TGTGCCAGCAGCGGCGGATCACAGGGTCACGGTTACGAGCAGTACTTC.

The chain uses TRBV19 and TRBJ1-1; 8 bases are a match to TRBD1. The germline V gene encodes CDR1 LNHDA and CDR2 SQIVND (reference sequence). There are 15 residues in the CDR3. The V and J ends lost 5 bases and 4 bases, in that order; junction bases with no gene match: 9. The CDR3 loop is CASSSQLTGGTEAFF. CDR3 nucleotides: TGTGCCAGTAGTTCCCAACTAACAGGGGGCACTGAAGCTTTCTTT.

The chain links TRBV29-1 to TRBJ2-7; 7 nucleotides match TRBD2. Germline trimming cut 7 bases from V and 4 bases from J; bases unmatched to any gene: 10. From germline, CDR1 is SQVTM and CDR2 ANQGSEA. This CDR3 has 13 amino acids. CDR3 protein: CSALASGDYEQYF. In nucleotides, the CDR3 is TGCAGCGCCCTAGCTAGCGGCGATTACGAGCAGTACTTC.

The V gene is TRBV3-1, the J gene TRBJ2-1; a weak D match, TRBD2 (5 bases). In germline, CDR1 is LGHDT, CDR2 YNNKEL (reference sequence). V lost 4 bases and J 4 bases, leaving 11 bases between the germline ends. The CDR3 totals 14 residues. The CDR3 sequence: CASSPEGYYNEQFF. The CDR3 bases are TGTGCCAGCAGCCCCGAGGGCTATTACAATGAGCAGTTCTTC.

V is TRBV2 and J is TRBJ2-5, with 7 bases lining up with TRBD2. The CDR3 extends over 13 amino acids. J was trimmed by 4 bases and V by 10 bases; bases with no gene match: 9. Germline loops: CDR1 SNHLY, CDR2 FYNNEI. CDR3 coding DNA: TGTGCCACCTGGATGGGGGGGAGAGAGACCCAGTACTTC. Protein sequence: CATWMGGRETQYF. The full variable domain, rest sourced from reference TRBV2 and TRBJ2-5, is EPEVTQTPSHQVTQMGQEVILRCVPISNHLYFYWYRQILGQKVEFLVSFYNNEISEKSEIFDDQFSVERPDGSNFTLKIRSTKLEDSAMYFCATWMGGRETQYFGPGTRLLVL.

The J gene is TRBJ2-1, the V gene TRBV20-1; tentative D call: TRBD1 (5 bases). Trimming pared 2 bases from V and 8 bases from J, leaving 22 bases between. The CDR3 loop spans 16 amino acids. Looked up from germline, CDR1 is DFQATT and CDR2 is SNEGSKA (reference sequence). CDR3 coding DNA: TGCAGTGCTAGAACCCTTGGGGCATCTGTCGCCCATGAGCAGTTCTTC. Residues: CSARTLGASVAHEQFF.

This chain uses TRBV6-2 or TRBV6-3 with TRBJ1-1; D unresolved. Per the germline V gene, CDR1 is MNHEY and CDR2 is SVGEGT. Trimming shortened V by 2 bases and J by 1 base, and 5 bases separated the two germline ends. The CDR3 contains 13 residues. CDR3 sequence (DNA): TGTGCCAGCAGTTACGCCGAGAACACTGAAGCTTTCTTT. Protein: CASSYAENTEAFF.

Here the CDR3 reads CATSRDTSGSNEQFF. CDR3 nucleotides: TGTGCCACCAGCAGAGATACTAGCGGGAGCAATGAGCAGTTCTTC. The V call is TRBV15, the J call TRBJ2-1; TRBD2 matches at 11 bases. CDR1 LNHNV and CDR2 YYDKDF come from the germline V gene (reference sequence). Losses at the gene ends were 0 bases for V and 6 bases for J; bases not matched to a gene: 1. CDR3 size: 15 residues.

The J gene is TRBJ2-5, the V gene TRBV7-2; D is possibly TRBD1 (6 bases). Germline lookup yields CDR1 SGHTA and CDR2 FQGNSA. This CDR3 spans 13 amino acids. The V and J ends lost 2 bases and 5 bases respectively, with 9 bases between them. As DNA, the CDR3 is TGTGCCAGCAGCTTATGGACAGTGGAGACCCAGTACTTC. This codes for CASSLWTVETQYF.

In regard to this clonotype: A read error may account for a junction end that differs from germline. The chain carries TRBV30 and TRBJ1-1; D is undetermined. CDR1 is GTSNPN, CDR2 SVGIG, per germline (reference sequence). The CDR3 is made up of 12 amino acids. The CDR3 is CAWSVISTLILF. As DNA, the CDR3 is TGTGCCTGGAGTGTTATTTCGACCCTGATTCTATTT.

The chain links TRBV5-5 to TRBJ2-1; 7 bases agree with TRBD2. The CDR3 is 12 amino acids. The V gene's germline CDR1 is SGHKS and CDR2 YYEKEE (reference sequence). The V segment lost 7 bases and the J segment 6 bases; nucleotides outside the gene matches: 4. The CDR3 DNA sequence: TGTGCCAGCCTTTTAGCGGGCAATGAGCAGTTCTTC. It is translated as CASLLAGNEQFF.

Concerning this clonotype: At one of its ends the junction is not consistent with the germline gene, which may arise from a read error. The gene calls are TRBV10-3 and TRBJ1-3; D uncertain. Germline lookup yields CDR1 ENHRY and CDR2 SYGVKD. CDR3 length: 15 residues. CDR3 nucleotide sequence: TGTGCCATCAGTGATCCAGCGGGAAGAGGAACCACCATATATTTT. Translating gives CAISDPAGRGTTIYF.

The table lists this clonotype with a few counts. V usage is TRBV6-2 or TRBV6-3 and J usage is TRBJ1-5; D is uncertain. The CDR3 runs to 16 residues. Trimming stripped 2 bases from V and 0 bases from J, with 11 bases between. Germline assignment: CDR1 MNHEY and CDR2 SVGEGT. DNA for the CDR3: TGTGCCAGCAGTTACGGAACAGCTCTTAGCAATCAGCCCCAGCATTTT. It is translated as CASSYGTALSNQPQHF.

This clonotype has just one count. This chain's CDR3 is CASGQAASNTGELFF. The CDR3 coding sequence is TGTGCCAGCGGACAGGCCGCCTCGAACACCGGGGAGCTGTTTTTT. V usage is TRBV12-3 or TRBV12-4 and J usage is TRBJ2-2, with TRBD1 matching 7 bases. This CDR3 region has 15 residues. V gave up 8 bases and J gave up 0 bases; unmatched junction bases: 6.

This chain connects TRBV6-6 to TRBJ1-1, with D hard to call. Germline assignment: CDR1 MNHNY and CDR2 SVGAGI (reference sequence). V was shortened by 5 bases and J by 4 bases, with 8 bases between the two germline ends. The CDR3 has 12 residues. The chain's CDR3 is CASSPPVTEAFF. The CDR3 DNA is TGTGCCAGCAGTCCCCCAGTCACTGAAGCTTTCTTT.

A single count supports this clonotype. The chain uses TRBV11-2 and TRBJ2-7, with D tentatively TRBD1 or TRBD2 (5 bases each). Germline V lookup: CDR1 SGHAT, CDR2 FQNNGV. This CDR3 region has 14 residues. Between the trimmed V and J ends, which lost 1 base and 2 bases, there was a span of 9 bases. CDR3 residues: CASSLGVGAYEQYF. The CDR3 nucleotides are TGTGCCAGCAGCTTAGGCGTGGGGGCCTACGAGCAGTACTTC.

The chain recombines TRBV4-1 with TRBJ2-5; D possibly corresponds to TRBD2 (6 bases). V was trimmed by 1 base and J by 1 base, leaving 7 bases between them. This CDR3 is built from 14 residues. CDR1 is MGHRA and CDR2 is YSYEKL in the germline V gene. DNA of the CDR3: TGCGCCAGCAGCCAAGGCGGGATCCAAGAGACCCAGTACTTC. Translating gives CASSQGGIQETQYF.

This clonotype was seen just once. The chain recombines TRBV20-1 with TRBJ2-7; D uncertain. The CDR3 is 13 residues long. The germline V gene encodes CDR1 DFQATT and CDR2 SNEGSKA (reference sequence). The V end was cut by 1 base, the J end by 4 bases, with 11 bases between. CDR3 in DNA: TGCAGTGCTAGAGCGCTTTCAGAGTACGAGCAGTACTTC. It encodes CSARALSEYEQYF.

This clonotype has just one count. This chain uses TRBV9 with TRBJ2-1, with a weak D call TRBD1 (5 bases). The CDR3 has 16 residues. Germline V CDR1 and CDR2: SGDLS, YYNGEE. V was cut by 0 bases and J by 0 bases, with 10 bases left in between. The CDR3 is CASSVGLDSSYNEQFF. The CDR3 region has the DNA TGTGCCAGCAGCGTAGGGCTCGACAGCTCCTACAATGAGCAGTTCTTC.

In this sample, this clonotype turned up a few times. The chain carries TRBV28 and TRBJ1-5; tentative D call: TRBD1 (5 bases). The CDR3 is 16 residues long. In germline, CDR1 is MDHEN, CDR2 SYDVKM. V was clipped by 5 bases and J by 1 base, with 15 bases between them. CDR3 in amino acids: CASSPREWSSNQPQHF. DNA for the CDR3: TGTGCCAGCAGTCCCAGGGAGTGGTCGAGCAATCAGCCCCAGCATTTT.